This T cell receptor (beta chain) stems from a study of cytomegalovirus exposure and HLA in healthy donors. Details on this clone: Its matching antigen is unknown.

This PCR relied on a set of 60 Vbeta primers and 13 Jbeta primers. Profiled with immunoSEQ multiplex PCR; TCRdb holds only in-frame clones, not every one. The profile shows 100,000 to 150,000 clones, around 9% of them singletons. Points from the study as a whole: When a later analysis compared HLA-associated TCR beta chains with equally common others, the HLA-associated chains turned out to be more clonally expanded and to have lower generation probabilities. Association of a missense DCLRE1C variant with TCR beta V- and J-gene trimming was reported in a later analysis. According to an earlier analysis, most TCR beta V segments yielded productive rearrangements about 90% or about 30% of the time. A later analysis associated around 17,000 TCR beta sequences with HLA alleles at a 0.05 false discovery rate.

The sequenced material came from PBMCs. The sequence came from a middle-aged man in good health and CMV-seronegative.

Written as DNA, the CDR3 is TGTGCCAGCTCCCAACAGGGGGGGAACACTGAAGCTTTCTTT. Translation gives CASSQQGGNTEAFF. The chain couples TRBV18 to TRBJ1-1; 8 bases map to TRBD1. CDR3 size: 14 residues. Germline-derived CDR1 and CDR2 are KGHSH and LQKENI. The J segment lost 1 base and the V segment lost 6 bases, leaving 4 bases of the junction unmatched. The whole variable domain, remainder taken from reference TRBV18 and TRBJ1-1, is NAGVMQNPRHLVRRRGQEARLRCSPMKGHSHVYWYRQLPEEGLKFMVYLQKENIIDESGMPKERFSAEFPKEGPSILRIQQVVRGDSAAYFCASSQQGGNTEAFFGQGTRLTVV.